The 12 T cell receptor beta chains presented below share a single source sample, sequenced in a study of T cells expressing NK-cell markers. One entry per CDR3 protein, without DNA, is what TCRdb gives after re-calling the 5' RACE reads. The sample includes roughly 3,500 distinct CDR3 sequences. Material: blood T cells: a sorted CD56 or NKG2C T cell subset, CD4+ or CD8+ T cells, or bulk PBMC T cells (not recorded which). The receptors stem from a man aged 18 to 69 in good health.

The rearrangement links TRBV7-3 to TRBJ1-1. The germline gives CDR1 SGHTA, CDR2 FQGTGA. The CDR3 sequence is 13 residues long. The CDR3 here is CASSLFRDTEAFF.

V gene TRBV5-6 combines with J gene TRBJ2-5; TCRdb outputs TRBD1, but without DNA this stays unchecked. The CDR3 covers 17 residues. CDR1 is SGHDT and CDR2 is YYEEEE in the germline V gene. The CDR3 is CASSSPRGQVMGETQYF.

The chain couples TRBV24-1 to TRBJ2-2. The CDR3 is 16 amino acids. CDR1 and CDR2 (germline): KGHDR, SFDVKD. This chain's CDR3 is CATSDYGVSNTGELFF.

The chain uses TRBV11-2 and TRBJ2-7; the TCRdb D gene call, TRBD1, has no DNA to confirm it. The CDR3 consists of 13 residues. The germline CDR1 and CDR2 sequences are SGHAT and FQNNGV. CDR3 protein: CASSLRTTHEQYF.

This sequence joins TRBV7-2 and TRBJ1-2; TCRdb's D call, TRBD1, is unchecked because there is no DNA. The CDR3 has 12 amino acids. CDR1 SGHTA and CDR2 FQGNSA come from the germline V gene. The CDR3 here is CASTGQNYGYTF.

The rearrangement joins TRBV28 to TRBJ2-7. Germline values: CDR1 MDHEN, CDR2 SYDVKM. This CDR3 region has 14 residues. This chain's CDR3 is CASSPAGASYEQYF.

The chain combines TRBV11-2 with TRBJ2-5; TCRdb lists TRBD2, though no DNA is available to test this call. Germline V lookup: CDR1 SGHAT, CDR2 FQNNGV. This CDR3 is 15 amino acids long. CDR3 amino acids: CASSSNSGGVETQYF.

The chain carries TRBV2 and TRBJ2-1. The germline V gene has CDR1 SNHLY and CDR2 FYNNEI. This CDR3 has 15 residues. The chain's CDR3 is CASSEGVTSYNEQFF. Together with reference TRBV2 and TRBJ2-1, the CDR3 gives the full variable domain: EPEVTQTPSHQVTQMGQEVILRCVPISNHLYFYWYRQILGQKVEFLVSFYNNEISEKSEIFDDQFSVERPDGSNFTLKIRSTKLEDSAMYFCASSEGVTSYNEQFFGPGTRLTVL.

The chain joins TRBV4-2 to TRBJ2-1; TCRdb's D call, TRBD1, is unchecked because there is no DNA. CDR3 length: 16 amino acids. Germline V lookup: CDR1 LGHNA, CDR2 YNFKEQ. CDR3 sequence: CASSQDGTGAYNEQFF.

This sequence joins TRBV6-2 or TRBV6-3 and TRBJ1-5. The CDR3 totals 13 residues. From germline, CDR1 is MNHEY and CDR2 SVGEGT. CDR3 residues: CASTGYSNQPQHF.

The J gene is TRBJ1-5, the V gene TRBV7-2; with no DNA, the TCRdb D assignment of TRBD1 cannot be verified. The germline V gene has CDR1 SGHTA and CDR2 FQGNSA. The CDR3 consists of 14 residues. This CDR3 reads CASSLGQFNQPQHF.

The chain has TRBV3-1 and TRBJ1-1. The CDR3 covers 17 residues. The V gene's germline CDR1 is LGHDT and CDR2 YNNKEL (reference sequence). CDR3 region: CASSQATSRRGNTEAFF.